These 32 T cell receptor beta chains share one sample of origin, sequenced in a study of blood T cell repertoires in COVID-19. Using immunoSEQ multiplex PCR, the repertoire was profiled, and TCRdb retains in-frame clones only, with some absent. The sample consists of about 530,000 clones, roughly 89% of them appearing once. The sample comprised peripheral blood. The receptors shown here come from a woman between 45 and 65 years old with COVID-19, enrolled during active disease.

The rearrangement joins TRBV24-1 to TRBJ1-4; D gene ambiguous. The CDR3 has 14 amino acids. V was pared by 7 bases and J by 6 bases, with 14 bases between. Germline V gene data show CDR1 as KGHDR and CDR2 as SFDVKD. CDR3 DNA: TGTGCCACCAGACCTGGACTGCTTGATGAAAAACTGTTTTTT. Protein product: CATRPGLLDEKLFF.

V and J are TRBV7-9 and TRBJ2-5, with TRBD2 identical over 9 bases. Germline lookup yields CDR1 SEHNR and CDR2 FQNEAQ (reference sequence). V gave up 5 bases and J gave up 2 bases; unmatched junction bases: 9. CDR3 size: 16 residues. CDR3 DNA sequence: TGTGCCAGCAGCCTAAAGAGCGGGGGGCCTCAAGAGACCCAGTACTTC. This gives the protein CASSLKSGGPQETQYF.

This sequence joins TRBV2 and TRBJ2-3; 10 bases are shared with TRBD2. This CDR3 has 15 residues. V lost 6 bases, J lost 4 bases, and 7 bases stayed unmatched. Looked up from germline, CDR1 is SNHLY and CDR2 is FYNNEI. The CDR3 loop is CASSKRGGRADTQYF. CDR3 nucleotide sequence: TGTGCCAGCAGCAAGCGGGGGGGCCGAGCAGATACGCAGTATTTT.

The V and J genes are TRBV2 and TRBJ2-1; a possible D gene is TRBD2 (6 bases). Germline lookup yields CDR1 SNHLY and CDR2 FYNNEI. There are 13 residues in the CDR3. Deletions cut 4 bases from V and 9 bases from J, with 13 bases between. The CDR3 DNA reads TGTGCCAGCAGTGCTTTCTTGCGGGGTGAGCAGTTCTTC. Translation: CASSAFLRGEQFF.

The genes are TRBV7-6 and TRBJ1-1; 10 nucleotides match TRBD1. J lost 5 bases, V lost 3 bases, and 6 bases had no gene match. The CDR3 is 15 amino acids. Per germline, CDR1 SGHVS and CDR2 FNYEAQ. In DNA form, the CDR3 reads TGTGCCAGCAGCTTGGGGACAGGGGTAGGGACTGAAGCTTTCTTT. Protein product: CASSLGTGVGTEAFF.

This rearrangement joins TRBV4-1 to TRBJ1-3; 11 nucleotides align to TRBD1. Trimming removed 4 bases from V and 3 bases from J; junction bases left unmatched: 5. The CDR3 is 16 amino acids. The germline V gene encodes CDR1 MGHRA and CDR2 YSYEKL. CDR3 sequence: CASSLRDRGNGNTIYF. CDR3 nucleotide sequence: TGCGCCAGCAGCCTAAGGGACAGGGGGAATGGAAACACCATATATTTT.

The chain recombines TRBV20-1 with TRBJ2-2; 7 bases are shared with TRBD2. This CDR3 comprises 14 residues. CDR1 is DFQATT, CDR2 SNEGSKA, per germline (reference sequence). V dropped 3 bases and J dropped 5; count of bases not matched to a gene: 6. The CDR3, as DNA: TGCAGTGCTAGTTGGGGGGGTGAAACCGGGGAGCTGTTTTTT. Protein sequence: CSASWGGETGELFF.

The gene calls are TRBV4-2 and TRBJ1-1, with 9 bases fitting TRBD1. Germline V gives CDR1 LGHNA, CDR2 YNFKEQ. The CDR3 runs to 14 residues. The V gene end was trimmed by 4 bases and the J gene end by 3 bases; junction bases not matched to a gene: 3. CDR3 sequence (DNA): TGTGCCAGCAGCCCACGGGACAGGGACACTGAAGCTTTCTTT. This codes for CASSPRDRDTEAFF.

This clone was counted once. J is TRBJ2-1 and V is TRBV12-5; 7 positions match TRBD1. V shed 5 bases, J shed 5 bases, and the junction held 9 bases outside the gene matches. The CDR3 loop spans 15 amino acids. Germline V CDR1 and CDR2: LGHNT, FRNRAP. CDR3: CASGVQGQANNEQFF. CDR3 sequence (DNA): TGTGCTAGTGGTGTCCAAGGACAGGCTAACAATGAGCAGTTCTTC.

The chain links TRBV28 to TRBJ1-1, with TRBD1 matching over 8 bases. The CDR3 covers 14 residues. The germline gives CDR1 MDHEN, CDR2 SYDVKM. Germline trimming cut 7 bases from V and 6 bases from J; bases unmatched to any gene: 10. CDR3 amino acids: CASTRQGWGSEAFF. CDR3 nucleotide sequence: TGTGCCAGCACTCGACAGGGGTGGGGATCTGAAGCTTTCTTT.

The CDR3 here is CASSSTGSYNSPLHF. CDR3 nucleotide sequence: TGTGCCAGCAGCTCAACAGGCTCCTATAATTCACCCCTCCACTTT. This chain uses TRBV11-1 with TRBJ1-6, with D possibly TRBD1 on 5 matching bases. V lost 4 bases, J lost 0 bases, and 7 bases lay in between. Germline V CDR1 and CDR2: SGHAT, FQDESV (reference sequence). This CDR3 is built from 15 residues. Together with reference TRBV11-1 and TRBJ1-6, the CDR3 gives the full variable domain: EAEVAQSPRYKITEKSQAVAFWCDPISGHATLYWYRQILGQGPELLVQFQDESVVDDSQLPKDRFSAERLKGVDSTLKIQPAELGDSAMYLCASSSTGSYNSPLHFGNGTRLTVT.

The chain uses TRBV6-5 and TRBJ2-7; a weak D match, TRBD1 (6 bases). Per the germline V gene, CDR1 is MNHEY and CDR2 is SVGAGI. V lost 7 bases and J lost 4, with 17 bases in between. The CDR3 is made up of 14 amino acids. CDR3 nucleotide sequence: TGTGCCAGCAAGGGGGTGCAGGGTGGGTACGAGCAGTACTTC. This gives the protein CASKGVQGGYEQYF.

V is TRBV11-2 and J is TRBJ1-2, with a possible D match to TRBD1 (6 bases). CDR1 and CDR2 from the germline V gene are SGHAT and FQNNGV. CDR3 size: 12 residues. Trimming took off 5 bases at V and 7 bases at J, with 11 bases between the two ends. The CDR3 spells CASSPGQIGYTF. The DNA of the CDR3 is TGTGCCAGCAGCCCCGGACAGATTGGCTACACCTTC.

This clone was counted a few times. The V call is TRBV29-1, the J call TRBJ2-3; possibly TRBD2 for D (6 bases). The CDR3 runs to 13 residues. Germline assignment: CDR1 SQVTM and CDR2 ANQGSEA. Trimming left V 4 bases short and J 6 bases short, with 14 bases between. CDR3 sequence: CSVALLGGDTQYF. DNA of the CDR3: TGCAGCGTTGCTCTACTCGGAGGGGATACGCAGTATTTT.

The chain couples TRBV19 to TRBJ2-3, with D unresolved. This CDR3 is built from 14 residues. V lost 5 bases and J lost 1, with 10 bases in between. The germline gives CDR1 LNHDA, CDR2 SQIVND (reference sequence). In nucleotides, the CDR3 is TGTGCCAGTAGTCCCCCCCCGGGCACAGATACGCAGTATTTT. Its protein is CASSPPPGTDTQYF.

This chain joins TRBV29-1 and TRBJ2-2; 11 nucleotides line up with TRBD2. This CDR3 spans 17 amino acids. Germline V gene sequence: CDR1 SQVTM, CDR2 ANQGSEA. V trimming: 0 bases; J trimming: 1 base; junction bases outside the gene matches: 4. The CDR3 spells CSVEDLGLAGNTGELFF. The CDR3 coding sequence is TGCAGCGTTGAAGATCTAGGACTAGCGGGGAACACCGGGGAGCTGTTTTTT.

The CDR3 nucleotides are TGTGCCAGCAGCCTTATAGCGGACAGGGCTTACGAGCAGTACTTC. This encodes CASSLIADRAYEQYF. The chain is built from TRBV7-2 and TRBJ2-7; 8 bases map to TRBD1. The CDR3 loop spans 15 amino acids. Looked up from germline, CDR1 is SGHTA and CDR2 is FQGNSA. With 5 bases clipped from V and 4 bases from J, the junction kept 10 bases outside the gene matches.

The gene calls are TRBV11-2 and TRBJ2-7, with no clear D. V lost 5 bases and J 8 bases, leaving 13 bases between the germline ends. There are 12 residues in the CDR3. Germline assignment: CDR1 SGHAT and CDR2 FQNNGV. CDR3 residues: CASSPESTKQYF. As DNA, the CDR3 is TGTGCCAGCAGCCCCGAATCCACAAAGCAGTACTTC.

The gene calls are TRBV21-1 and TRBJ2-3; the table's D call, TRBD2, was not checked against the DNA. TRBV21-1 is recorded as a pseudogene. This CDR3 is 18 amino acids long. The CDR3 here is CASSITLAGAGGTDTQYF. CDR3 nucleotides: TGTGCCAGCAGTATAACGCTAGCGGGGGCTGGAGGCACAGATACGCAGTATTTT.

V is TRBV18 and J is TRBJ2-5; the D gene is possibly TRBD2 (6 bases). This CDR3 is built from 15 residues. CDR1 KGHSH and CDR2 LQKENI come from the germline V gene. V was cut by 2 bases and J by 1 base, with 11 bases left in between. The CDR3 DNA reads TGTGCCAGCTCACCAGATCGGGGACTCCAAGAGACCCAGTACTTC. Its translation is CASSPDRGLQETQYF.

The chain employs TRBV7-9 and TRBJ1-1; D gene uncertain. This CDR3 is 14 amino acids long. Germline V gene data show CDR1 as SEHNR and CDR2 as FQNEAQ (reference sequence). V was pared by 5 bases and J by 1 base, with 11 bases between. CDR3 sequence: CASSIGEGNTEAFF. CDR3 DNA: TGTGCCAGCAGCATAGGCGAGGGGAACACTGAAGCTTTCTTT.

This CDR3 reads CASSWEGARETQYF. CDR3 bases: TGTGCCAGCAGTTGGGAGGGAGCCAGGGAGACCCAGTACTTC. V gene TRBV27 combines with J gene TRBJ2-5; 7 nucleotides align to TRBD2. The CDR3 has 14 residues. The germline CDR1 and CDR2 sequences are MNHEY and SMNVEV (reference sequence). With 4 bases clipped from V and 5 bases from J, the junction kept 7 bases outside the gene matches.

This sequence joins TRBV16 and TRBJ1-2, with 7 bases fitting TRBD1. The CDR3 contains 15 residues. Per germline, CDR1 KGHSY and CDR2 FQNENV. Trimming cost V 4 bases and J 2 bases; bases outside gene matches: 7. The CDR3 region is CASSLQGGGNYGYTF. As DNA, the CDR3 is TGTGCCAGCAGCCTTCAGGGGGGTGGAAACTATGGCTACACCTTC.

This rearrangement joins TRBV13 to TRBJ2-5; no definite D call. This CDR3 region has 15 residues. The V end lost 0 bases, the J end lost 1 base, and 9 bases lay between the germline ends. CDR1 PRHDT and CDR2 FYEKMQ come from the germline V gene (reference sequence). CDR3 loop: CASSLGQQIQETQYF. For the CDR3, the DNA is TGTGCCAGCAGCTTAGGCCAACAGATCCAAGAGACCCAGTACTTC.

The chain joins TRBV7-9 to TRBJ1-2; 9 bases align to TRBD1. From germline, CDR1 is SEHNR and CDR2 FQNEAQ (reference sequence). Germline trimming cut 3 bases from V and 8 bases from J; bases unmatched to any gene: 13. The CDR3 runs 16 residues. CDR3 DNA: TGTGCCAGCAGCTTGTACGACCCGGGACAGGGAAAAGGCTACACCTTC. Amino acid sequence: CASSLYDPGQGKGYTF.

The rearrangement joins TRBV5-4 to TRBJ2-7; D is ambiguous. V lost 1 base, J lost 4 bases, and 15 bases lay in between. Germline assignment: CDR1 SGHNT and CDR2 YYREEE (reference sequence). This CDR3 comprises 15 residues. The CDR3 DNA reads as TGTGCCAGCAGCTTGAACAGCCCCGTTCGGTACGAGCAGTACTTC. It is translated as CASSLNSPVRYEQYF.

The V call is TRBV6-6, the J call TRBJ1-4, with 8 bases aligning to TRBD1. The V gene's germline CDR1 is MNHNY and CDR2 SVGAGI (reference sequence). The V segment lost 7 bases and the J segment 8 bases; nucleotides outside the gene matches: 6. This CDR3 has 13 residues. This CDR3 is CASTRTGYEKLFF. CDR3 nucleotide sequence: TGTGCCAGCACAAGGACAGGGTACGAAAAACTGTTTTTT.

V and J are TRBV11-2 and TRBJ2-4; tentative D call: TRBD2 (6 bases). V dropped 5 bases and J dropped 3 bases, with 11 bases sitting between them. Germline V gives CDR1 SGHAT, CDR2 FQNNGV. CDR3 length equals 14 residues. The CDR3 DNA reads TGTGCCAGCAGCCCCTTCGGGAGCAAAAACATTCAGTACTTC. Translating it yields CASSPFGSKNIQYF. Filled out from reference TRBV11-2 and TRBJ2-4, the complete variable domain reads EAGVAQSPRYKIIEKRQSVAFWCNPISGHATLYWYQQILGQGPKLLIQFQNNGVVDDSQLPKDRFSAERLKGVDSTLKIQPAKLEDSAVYLCASSPFGSKNIQYFGAGTRLSVL.

The CDR3 DNA follows: TGTGCCACCTCTGAACAGGGGCCCACTGAAGCTTTCTTT. It yields the protein CATSEQGPTEAFF. J is TRBJ1-1 and V is TRBV28, with TRBD1 matching 7 bases. V shed 10 bases, J shed 4 bases, and the junction held 9 bases outside the gene matches. The CDR3 spans 13 residues. Germline-derived CDR1 and CDR2 are MDHEN and SYDVKM.

This rearrangement joins TRBV7-8 to TRBJ2-1; D is possibly TRBD2 (6 bases). The V gene lost 5 bases and the J gene lost 6 bases, with 23 bases spanning the gap. The length of the CDR3 is 17 residues. Per the germline V gene, CDR1 is SGHVS and CDR2 is FQNEAQ. The CDR3 sequence: CASSLRVPRRGGNEQFF. The CDR3 DNA sequence: TGTGCCAGCAGCCTAAGGGTTCCAAGGAGGGGAGGCAATGAGCAGTTCTTC.

This chain uses TRBV9 with TRBJ2-3, with D possibly matching TRBD1 (5 bases). The CDR3 length is 16 residues. Deletions cut 0 bases from V and 1 base from J, with 12 bases between. CDR1 is SGDLS and CDR2 is YYNGEE in the germline V gene. The CDR3 protein is CASSVGQTIRTDTQYF. The CDR3 DNA follows: TGTGCCAGCAGCGTAGGACAGACGATACGCACAGATACGCAGTATTTT. Using reference TRBV9 and TRBJ2-3 for the parts outside the CDR3, the full variable domain is DSGVTQTPKHLITATGQRVTLRCSPRSGDLSVYWYQQSLDQGLQFLIQYYNGEERAKGNILERFSAQQFPDLHSELNLSSLELGDSALYFCASSVGQTIRTDTQYFGPGTRLTVL.

The chain combines TRBV18 with TRBJ1-3; no clear D gene. Germline values: CDR1 KGHSH, CDR2 LQKENI. V was clipped by 6 bases and J by 0 bases, with 9 bases between them. The CDR3 contains 14 residues. Written as DNA, the CDR3 is TGTGCCAGCTCTCTCCAGGACTCTGGAAACACCATATATTTT. As protein: CASSLQDSGNTIYF.